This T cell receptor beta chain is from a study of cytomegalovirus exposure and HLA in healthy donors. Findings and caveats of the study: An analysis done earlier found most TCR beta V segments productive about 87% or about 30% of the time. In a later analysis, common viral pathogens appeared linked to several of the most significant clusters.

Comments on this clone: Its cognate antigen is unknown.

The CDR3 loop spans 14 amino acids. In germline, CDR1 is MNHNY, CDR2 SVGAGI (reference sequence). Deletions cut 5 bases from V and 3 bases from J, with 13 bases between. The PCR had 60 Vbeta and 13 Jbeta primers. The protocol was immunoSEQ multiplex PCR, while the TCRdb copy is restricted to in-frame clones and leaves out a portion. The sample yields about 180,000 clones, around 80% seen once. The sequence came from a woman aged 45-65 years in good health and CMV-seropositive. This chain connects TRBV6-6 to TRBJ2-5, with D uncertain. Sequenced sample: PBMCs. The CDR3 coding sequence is TGTGCCAGCAGTCTGCCGCAAACAAAAGAGACCCAGTACTTC. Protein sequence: CASSLPQTKETQYF.